This is a list of T cell receptor beta chains from one sample in a study of T cell responses to AZD1222 COVID-19 vaccine. Here immunoSEQ multiplex PCR was the method, and the copy in TCRdb shows in-frame clones only, minus some. This sample yields approximately 170,000 clones, of which approximately 95% are seen a single time; about 3.9% belongs to the top ten. The sequencing used peripheral blood, collected on day 0 of AZD1222 vaccination. The receptors here all came from an adult in good health. CDR3s include the opening cysteine and the closing phenylalanine or tryptophan. The order of the fields is D gene, J gene, CDR3 length, clone size, V gene, CDR3 protein, CDR3 DNA. The D gene is left open where the match is weak. Rows may omit the clone size; those that give it use once, few, many or a size class.

>-|TRBJ2-1|13|-|TRBV6-4
CASSDSTAGEQFF
TGTGCCAGCAGTGACTCGACAGCCGGTGAGCAGTTCTTC
>-|TRBJ1-4|14|-|TRBV7-9
CASSLIAANEKLFF
TGTGCCAGCAGCTTAATCGCTGCTAATGAAAAACTGTTTTTT
>-|TRBJ2-7|16|-|TRBV4-2
CASSPTGRGLLWEQYF
TGTGCCAGCAGCCCAACAGGGAGGGGGTTACTGTGGGAGCAGTACTTC
>-|TRBJ1-1|14|-|TRBV7-9
CASTDRAGRTEAFF
TGTGCCAGCACCGATAGGGCAGGGCGCACTGAAGCTTTCTTT
>-|TRBJ1-6|14|-|TRBV6-6
CASSYGQGNSPLHF
TGTGCCAGCAGTTACGGCCAAGGGAATTCACCCCTCCACTTT
>-|TRBJ2-3|14|once|TRBV5-8
CASSPRTGADTQYF
TGTGCCAGCAGCCCGCGGACGGGTGCAGATACGCAGTATTTT
>-|TRBJ2-7|16|-|TRBV14
CASSPGRMAGGYEQYF
TGTGCCAGCAGCCCGGGGCGGATGGCAGGAGGTTACGAGCAGTACTTC
>-|TRBJ1-1|13|-|TRBV5-1
CASSLDLNTEAFF
TGCGCCAGCAGCTTAGACTTGAACACTGAAGCTTTCTTT
>-|TRBJ1-5|13|-|TRBV10-3
CAITPTENQPQHF
TGTGCCATCACCCCGACGGAGAATCAGCCCCAGCATTTT
>-|TRBJ1-2|13|-|TRBV6-5
CASLESGAGGYTF
TGTGCCAGCTTAGAGTCGGGGGCGGGTGGCTACACCTTC
>TRBD1|TRBJ1-3|20|-|TRBV27
CASSLHRDRGYRVTGNTIYF
TGTGCCAGCAGTCTACACCGGGACAGGGGGTACAGAGTGACTGGAAACACCATATATTTT
>-|TRBJ2-7|12|once|TRBV12-3/TRBV12-4
CASGSSSYEQYF
TGTGCCAGCGGCTCCAGCTCCTACGAGCAGTACTTC
>-|TRBJ2-1|14|-|TRBV27
CASSGGSPYNEQFF
TGTGCCAGCAGTGGGGGTAGCCCCTACAATGAGCAGTTCTTC
>-|TRBJ1-3|14|-|TRBV10-2
CASSGVVSGVTIYF
TGCGCCAGCAGCGGGGTGGTCAGCGGAGTCACCATATATTTT
>-|TRBJ1-2|15|-|TRBV19
CASRLGQDRNYGYTF
TGTGCCAGTAGGTTGGGGCAAGACAGGAACTATGGCTACACCTTC
>-|TRBJ1-3|15|-|TRBV19
CASSINPYSGNTIYF
TGTGCCAGTAGTATAAACCCTTACTCTGGAAACACCATATATTTT
>TRBD1|TRBJ1-1|17|-|TRBV5-1
CASSVDSGGDDGTEAFF
TGCGCCAGCAGCGTAGATTCAGGGGGAGACGACGGCACTGAAGCTTTCTTT
>-|TRBJ1-1|16|once|TRBV3-1/TRBV3-2
CASSQGSPIRNTEAFF
TGTGCCAGCAGCCAAGGCTCGCCCATCCGGAACACTGAAGCTTTCTTT
>TRBD2|TRBJ2-2|14|-|TRBV5-1
CASSLVGLAGELFF
TGCGCCAGCAGCTTGGTCGGACTAGCCGGGGAGCTGTTTTTT
>-|TRBJ1-1|14|-|TRBV18
CASSLGSATTEAFF
TGTGCCAGCTCACTTGGTTCCGCCACCACTGAAGCTTTCTTT
>TRBD1|TRBJ2-7|14|-|TRBV10-1
CASSEGQGPNEQYF
TGCGCCAGCAGTGAGGGACAGGGTCCCAACGAGCAGTACTTC
>-|TRBJ1-2|12|-|TRBV19
CASSSVVWGYTF
TGTGCCAGTAGTAGTGTTGTATGGGGCTACACCTTC
>-|TRBJ2-7|15|few|TRBV7-9
CASSFLGGRDYEQYF
TGTGCCAGCAGCTTTTTGGGCGGGCGAGACTACGAGCAGTACTTC
>-|TRBJ2-7|13|-|TRBV4-1
CASSPLKGYEQYF
TGCGCCAGCAGCCCCCTCAAAGGTTACGAGCAGTACTTC
>TRBD1|TRBJ1-4|13|-|TRBV19
CASQGALHEKLFF
TGTGCCAGCCAGGGGGCGCTGCATGAAAAACTGTTTTTT
>TRBD1|TRBJ2-5|17|-|TRBV5-1
CASSLAPGQGVQETQYF
TGCGCCAGCAGCTTGGCACCGGGGCAGGGGGTTCAAGAGACCCAGTACTTC
>TRBD1|TRBJ1-2|13|-|TRBV19
CASSGTGGYGYTF
TGTGCCAGTAGTGGAACAGGGGGCTATGGCTACACCTTC
>-|TRBJ1-5|15|-|TRBV28
CASSLGAPSNQPQHF
TGTGCCAGCAGTTTAGGGGCTCCGAGCAATCAGCCCCAGCATTTT
>TRBD1|TRBJ1-6|14|-|TRBV7-8
CASSFGTGASPLHF
TGTGCCAGCAGCTTTGGGACAGGGGCTTCACCCCTCCACTTT
>TRBD1|TRBJ2-3|15|once|TRBV18
CASSPWDRATDTQYF
TGTGCCAGCTCACCATGGGACAGGGCGACAGATACGCAGTATTTT
>-|TRBJ2-5|15|-|TRBV7-9
CASSLVSEGGETQYF
TGTGCCAGCAGCTTAGTGTCAGAAGGGGGAGAGACCCAGTACTTC
>TRBD1|TRBJ1-6|15|-|TRBV14
CASSQWTGRNSPLHF
TGTGCCAGCAGCCAATGGACAGGGAGAAATTCACCCCTCCACTTT
>TRBD2|TRBJ2-7|16|-|TRBV18
CASSPRKLAGGREQYF
TGTGCCAGCTCACCACGGAAACTAGCGGGGGGGCGCGAGCAGTACTTC
>-|TRBJ1-2|14|-|TRBV27
CASKVGRDNYGYTF
TGTGCCAGCAAGGTCGGCCGGGACAACTATGGCTACACCTTC
>-|TRBJ1-6|14|few|TRBV27
CASSLRFYNSPLHF
TGTGCCAGCAGTTTAAGGTTTTATAATTCACCCCTCCACTTT
>-|TRBJ1-2|13|-|TRBV6-4
CASSRGGDRGYTF
TGTGCCAGCAGTCGGGGGGGAGATCGTGGCTACACCTTC
>-|TRBJ2-2|14|-|TRBV5-6
CASSLAGNTGELFF
TGTGCCAGCAGCTTAGCGGGGAACACCGGGGAGCTGTTTTTT
>TRBD2|TRBJ2-3|15|-|TRBV5-1
CASSLERGDTDTQYF
TGCGCCAGCAGCTTGGAGCGGGGGGACACAGATACGCAGTATTTT
>-|TRBJ2-7|14|-|TRBV6-5
CASSPWAGTYEQYF
TGTGCCAGCAGTCCGTGGGCTGGGACCTACGAGCAGTACTTC
>-|TRBJ1-3|15|-|TRBV3-1/TRBV3-2
CASSQDSGSGNTIYF
TGTGCCAGCAGCCAAGATTCAGGGTCTGGAAACACCATATATTTT
>-|TRBJ2-7|14|-|TRBV5-8
CASNLPSSESEQYF
TGTGCCAGCAACCTACCCTCTAGCGAGAGCGAGCAGTACTTC
>-|TRBJ2-4|18|-|TRBV3-1/TRBV3-2
CASSSQGSGGVTKNIQYF
TGTGCCAGCAGCTCCCAGGGATCAGGTGGGGTTACCAAAAACATTCAGTACTTC
>-|TRBJ1-2|14|-|TRBV5-1
CASSLEARFTGYTF
TGCGCCAGCAGCTTGGAGGCCAGGTTTACTGGCTACACCTTC
>-|TRBJ1-1|14|-|TRBV6-1
CASSELWGNAEAFF
TGTGCCAGCAGTGAGTTATGGGGCAACGCTGAAGCTTTCTTT
>-|TRBJ1-5|14|-|TRBV18
CASSKEIGNQPQHF
TGTGCCAGCTCCAAGGAGATAGGCAATCAGCCCCAGCATTTT
>TRBD2|TRBJ2-5|16|-|TRBV7-8
CASSLSGGAGEETQYF
TGTGCCAGCAGCCTTAGCGGGGGGGCCGGGGAAGAGACCCAGTACTTC
>TRBD1|TRBJ2-3|15|-|TRBV7-2
CASSRDRVYTDTQYF
TGTGCCAGCAGCCGGGACAGGGTATATACAGATACGCAGTATTTT
>-|TRBJ2-1|15|-|TRBV7-7
CASSEGLWSYNEQFF
TGTGCCAGCAGCGAGGGACTCTGGTCCTACAATGAGCAGTTCTTC
>TRBD1|TRBJ1-5|14|many|TRBV7-9
CASSFGQGNQPQHF
TGTGCCAGCAGCTTCGGACAGGGGAATCAGCCCCAGCATTTT
>-|TRBJ1-1|14|-|TRBV27
CASSPNPRGQEAFF
TGTGCCAGCAGTCCTAATCCCCGGGGGCAGGAAGCTTTCTTT
>-|TRBJ2-2|18|-|TRBV4-1
CASSQNLGGRGSAGELFF
TGCGCCAGCAGCCAGAACTTAGGGGGGCGGGGTTCGGCCGGGGAGCTGTTTTTT
>TRBD2|TRBJ2-2|16|-|TRBV2
CASRNSGGADTGELFF
TGTGCCAGCCGTAACAGCGGGGGGGCCGACACCGGGGAGCTGTTTTTT
>-|TRBJ1-6|15|-|TRBV2
CASSFRSSYNSPLHF
TGTGCCAGCAGTTTCCGGAGCTCCTATAATTCACCCCTCCACTTT
>-|TRBJ2-7|13|-|TRBV12-3/TRBV12-4
CASSRTDHYEQYF
TGTGCCAGCAGCCGGACAGACCACTACGAGCAGTACTTC
>-|TRBJ1-2|13|-|TRBV28
CASTEGLFQGYTF
TGTGCCAGCACCGAGGGCCTGTTCCAGGGCTACACCTTC